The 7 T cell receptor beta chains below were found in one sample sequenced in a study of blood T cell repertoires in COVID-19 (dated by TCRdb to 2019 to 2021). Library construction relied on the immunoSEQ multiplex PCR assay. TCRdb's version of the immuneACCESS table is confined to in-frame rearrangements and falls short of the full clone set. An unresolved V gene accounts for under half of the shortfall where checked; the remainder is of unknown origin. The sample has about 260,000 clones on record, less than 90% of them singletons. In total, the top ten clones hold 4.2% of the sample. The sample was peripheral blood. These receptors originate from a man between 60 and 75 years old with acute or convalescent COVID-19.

The DNA for the CDR3 is TGTGCCAGCAGTGAAGGCGGAGGGATGAATCTGGATGGCTACACCTTC. Translation: CASSEGGGMNLDGYTF. This sequence joins TRBV6-1 and TRBJ1-2, with D unclear. In germline, CDR1 is MNHNS, CDR2 SASEGT. With 1 base removed from V and 6 bases from J, the gap between germline ends came to 18 bases. CDR3 length equals 16 residues.

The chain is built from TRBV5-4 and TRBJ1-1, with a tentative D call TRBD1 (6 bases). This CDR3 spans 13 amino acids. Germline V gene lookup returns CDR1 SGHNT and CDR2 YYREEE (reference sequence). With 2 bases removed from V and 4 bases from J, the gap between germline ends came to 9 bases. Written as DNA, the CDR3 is TGTGCCAGCAGCTTAAGAGGGGGCACTGAAGCTTTCTTT. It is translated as CASSLRGGTEAFF.

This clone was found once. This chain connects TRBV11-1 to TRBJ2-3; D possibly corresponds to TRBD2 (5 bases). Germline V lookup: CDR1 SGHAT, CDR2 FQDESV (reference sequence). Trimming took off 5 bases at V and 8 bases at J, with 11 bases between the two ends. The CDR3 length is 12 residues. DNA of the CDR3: TGTGCCAGCAGCCTCAGCGAGGGTACGCAGTATTTT. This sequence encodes CASSLSEGTQYF.

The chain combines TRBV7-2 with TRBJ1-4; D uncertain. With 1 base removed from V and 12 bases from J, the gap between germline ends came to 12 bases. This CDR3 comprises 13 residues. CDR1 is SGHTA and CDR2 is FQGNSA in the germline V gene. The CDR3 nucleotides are TGTGCCAGCAGCTTAGTAGCCGAACGGGAACTGTTTTTT. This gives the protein CASSLVAERELFF.

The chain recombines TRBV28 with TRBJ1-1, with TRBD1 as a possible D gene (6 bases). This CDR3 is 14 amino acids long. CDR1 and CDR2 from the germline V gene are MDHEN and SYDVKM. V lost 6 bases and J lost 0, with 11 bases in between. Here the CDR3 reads CASRITGLNTEAFF. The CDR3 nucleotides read TGTGCCAGCAGGATTACAGGGTTGAACACTGAAGCTTTCTTT.

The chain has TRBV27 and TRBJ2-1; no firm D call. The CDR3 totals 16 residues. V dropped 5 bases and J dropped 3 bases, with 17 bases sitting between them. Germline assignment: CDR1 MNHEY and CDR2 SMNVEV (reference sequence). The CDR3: CASSLRTTGGYNEQFF. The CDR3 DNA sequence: TGTGCCAGCAGTCTCCGAACAACCGGCGGCTACAATGAGCAGTTCTTC.

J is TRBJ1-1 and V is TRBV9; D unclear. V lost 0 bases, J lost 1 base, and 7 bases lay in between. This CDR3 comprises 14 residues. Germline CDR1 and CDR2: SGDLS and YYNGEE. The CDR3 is CASSVVTGNTEAFF. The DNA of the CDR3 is TGTGCCAGCAGCGTAGTGACGGGGAACACTGAAGCTTTCTTT.